These T cell receptor beta chains were read from a single sample in a study of type 1 regulatory T cells. TCRdb itself ran the reads through MiXCR, one entry per CDR3 protein. In the table there are approximately 72,000 distinct CDR3 sequences, around 57% of which are singletons. Antigen specificity for these receptors is unknown. The sample consisted of cultured T cells, either the whole culture or a sorted T cell fraction (not recorded which). These receptors originate from a human donor in good health. The CDR3 runs from the conserved cysteine through the conserved F or W. Each record gives: CDR3 DNA, CDR3 protein, J gene, D gene, clone size, V gene. The D gene is left open where the match is weak. Some rows have no size entry. The others give once, few or many, or a class for an expanded clone.

TGTGCCAGCACACTAGCGGTAACCTACGAGCAGTACTTC,CASTLAVTYEQYF,TRBJ2-7,TRBD2,NA,TRBV6-6
TGCGCCAGCACCCCGGGACAGGGGCTCCCCCAGTACTTC,CASTPGQGLPQYF,TRBJ2-5,TRBD1,few,TRBV10-2
TGTGCCAGCAGTTACTCCTCCGGGACTAGCGGCACAGATACGCAGTATTTT,CASSYSSGTSGTDTQYF,TRBJ2-3,TRBD2,NA,TRBV6-5
TGTGCCAGCAGCTTAGCGCCGAGAGCGGCTAGCACAGATACGCAGTATTTT,CASSLAPRAASTDTQYF,TRBJ2-3,NA,NA,TRBV7-9
TGTGCCAGCAGCGCGGGGACCGTGAACACCGGGGAGCTGTTTTTT,CASSAGTVNTGELFF,TRBJ2-2,NA,NA,TRBV5-5
TGTGCCAGCATCGGGACAGGGAACACCGGGGAGCTGTTTTTT,CASIGTGNTGELFF,TRBJ2-2,TRBD1,NA,TRBV6-2/TRBV6-3
TGTGCCAGCATGGAGGGCGCGTACGAGCAGTACTTC,CASMEGAYEQYF,TRBJ2-7,NA,few,TRBV28
TGTGCCAGCAGTTACTCAAACATAGCGGGAAAAGAGACCCAGTACTTC,CASSYSNIAGKETQYF,TRBJ2-5,TRBD2,once,TRBV6-5
TGTGCCAGCAGTTTAATAGGTTCCGAGCAGTACTTC,CASSLIGSEQYF,TRBJ2-7,NA,few,TRBV27
TGTGCCAGCTCACTGACAGGGGCGGGGGATCAGCCCCAGCATTTT,CASSLTGAGDQPQHF,TRBJ1-5,TRBD1,NA,TRBV18
TGCAGTGCTAGAGCACTTAGCGGGACCCAGACTGCGGGCGGGGAGCTGTTTTTT,CSARALSGTQTAGGELFF,TRBJ2-2,TRBD2,NA,TRBV20-1
TGTGCCAGCAGCTTAGCTCGAGGCGGGGAGGGGTTTCTGATGACAGATACGCAGTATTTT,CASSLARGGEGFLMTDTQYF,TRBJ2-3,TRBD2,NA,TRBV7-2
TGCAGTGCTAGAGTAAGCGACGGTAAAATCTATGGCTACACCTTC,CSARVSDGKIYGYTF,TRBJ1-2,NA,NA,TRBV20-1
TGTGCCAGCAGCCATGGACGACAGAACGAGCAGTACTTC,CASSHGRQNEQYF,TRBJ2-7,NA,few,TRBV3-1
TGCAGTGCTAGAGTCGGGGGGGACCTGTACGGTACGCAGTATTTT,CSARVGGDLYGTQYF,TRBJ2-3,TRBD2,NA,TRBV20-1
TGTGCCAGTAGACGTGCAGGTCTAGCGGTTATCGGGGAGCTGTTTTTT,CASRRAGLAVIGELFF,TRBJ2-2,TRBD2,NA,TRBV19
TGTGCCAGCAGTTTACTTTGGTCACCCCTCCACTTT,CASSLLWSPLHF,TRBJ1-6,NA,NA,TRBV12-3/TRBV12-4